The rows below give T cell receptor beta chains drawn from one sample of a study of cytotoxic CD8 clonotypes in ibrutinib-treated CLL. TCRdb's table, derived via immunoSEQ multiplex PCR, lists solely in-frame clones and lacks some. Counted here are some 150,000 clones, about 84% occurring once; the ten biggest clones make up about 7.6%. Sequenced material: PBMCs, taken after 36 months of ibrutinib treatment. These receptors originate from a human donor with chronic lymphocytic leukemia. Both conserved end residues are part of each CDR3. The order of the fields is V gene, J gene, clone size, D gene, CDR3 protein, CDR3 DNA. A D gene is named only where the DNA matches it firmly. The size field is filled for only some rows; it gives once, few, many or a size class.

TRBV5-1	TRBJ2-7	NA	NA	CASSPTASAGYEQYF	TGCGCCAGCAGCCCGACGGCGAGTGCAGGCTACGAGCAGTACTTC
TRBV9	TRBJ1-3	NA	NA	CASSVRGFSGNTIYF	TGTGCCAGCAGCGTACGGGGCTTTTCTGGAAACACCATATATTTT
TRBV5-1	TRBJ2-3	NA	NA	CASSSARTDTDTQYF	TGCGCCAGCAGCTCGGCCAGGACAGACACAGATACGCAGTATTTT
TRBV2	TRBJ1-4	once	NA	CASSDWEGVTNEKLFF	TGTGCCAGCAGTGACTGGGAGGGGGTAACTAATGAAAAACTGTTTTTT
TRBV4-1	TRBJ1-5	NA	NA	CASSHVLGGAWDNQPQHF	TGCGCCAGCAGCCACGTTCTAGGCGGGGCGTGGGACAATCAGCCCCAGCATTTT
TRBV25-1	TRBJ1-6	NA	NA	CASSEWRGGSNSPLHF	TGTGCCAGCAGTGAATGGAGGGGGGGATCAAATTCACCCCTCCACTTT
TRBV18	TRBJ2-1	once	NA	CASSPPSAVNNNEQFF	TGTGCCAGCTCACCACCTTCAGCGGTGAACAACAATGAGCAGTTCTTC
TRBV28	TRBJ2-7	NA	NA	CASSLYGASSYEQYF	TGTGCCAGCAGTTTATACGGAGCGAGCTCCTACGAGCAGTACTTC
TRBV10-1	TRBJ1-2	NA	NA	CASSESYGNYGYTF	TGCGCCAGCAGTGAGTCGTACGGAAACTATGGCTACACCTTC
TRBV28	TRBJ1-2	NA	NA	CASTRAFNYGYTF	TGTGCCAGCACCCGTGCCTTTAACTATGGCTACACCTTC
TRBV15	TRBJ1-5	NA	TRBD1	CATSRDSWTGGDQPQHF	TGTGCCACCAGCAGAGATAGTTGGACAGGGGGCGATCAGCCCCAGCATTTT
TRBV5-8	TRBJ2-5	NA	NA	CASSLVTMQETQYF	TGTGCCAGCAGCTTGGTTACGATGCAAGAGACCCAGTACTTC
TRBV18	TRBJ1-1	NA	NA	CASSATQGNTEAFF	TGTGCCAGCTCAGCTACCCAGGGGAACACTGAAGCTTTCTTT
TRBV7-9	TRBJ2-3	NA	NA	CASSLAPDTQYF	TGTGCCAGCAGCTTAGCGCCCGATACGCAGTATTTT
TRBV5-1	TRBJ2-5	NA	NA	CASSRWGETQYF	TGCGCCAGCAGCCGCTGGGGGGAGACCCAGTACTTC
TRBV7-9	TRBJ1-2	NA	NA	CASSLSRYNYGYTF	TGTGCCAGCAGCCTTAGTAGGTACAACTATGGCTACACCTTC
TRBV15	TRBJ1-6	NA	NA	CATSGGAGRGTALHF	TGTGCCACCAGCGGTGGGGCAGGACGGGGTACCGCCCTCCACTTT
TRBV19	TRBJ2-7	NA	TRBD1	CASSTKQGYEQYF	TGTGCCAGTAGTACAAAACAGGGGTACGAGCAGTACTTC
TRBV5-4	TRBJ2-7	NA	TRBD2	CASSLNLLAGGNYEQYF	TGTGCCAGCAGCTTAAATCTGCTAGCGGGAGGGAACTACGAGCAGTACTTC
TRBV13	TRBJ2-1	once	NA	CASSLVMHPQGWNEQFF	TGTGCCAGCAGCTTAGTCATGCATCCTCAGGGCTGGAATGAGCAGTTCTTC
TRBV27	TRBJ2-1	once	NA	CASSAEEQSYNEQFF	TGTGCCAGCAGTGCGGAGGAGCAATCCTACAATGAGCAGTTCTTC
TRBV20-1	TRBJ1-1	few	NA	CSAKRTTEAFF	TGCAGTGCCAAACGGACCACTGAAGCTTTCTTT
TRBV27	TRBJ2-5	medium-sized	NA	CASSPPHRPLETQYF	TGTGCCAGCAGTCCACCCCATAGGCCCCTAGAGACCCAGTACTTC
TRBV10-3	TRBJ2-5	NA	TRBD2	CAISEGLAGGQETQYF	TGTGCCATCAGTGAGGGACTAGCGGGGGGGCAAGAGACCCAGTACTTC
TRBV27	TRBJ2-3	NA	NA	CASSLFGRSDTQYF	TGTGCCAGCAGTTTATTTGGCCGGTCGGATACGCAGTATTTT
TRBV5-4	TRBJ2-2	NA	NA	CASSAVYTGELFF	TGTGCCAGCAGCGCCGTATACACCGGGGAGCTGTTTTTT
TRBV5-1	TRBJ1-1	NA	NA	CASSLGAVNTEAFF	TGCGCCAGCAGCTTGGGGGCAGTCAACACTGAAGCTTTCTTT
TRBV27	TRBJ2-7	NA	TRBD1	CASSHQPGQGSREQYF	TGTGCCAGCAGTCACCAACCGGGACAGGGTTCTCGCGAGCAGTACTTC
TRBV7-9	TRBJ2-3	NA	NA	CASSRAAGGTDTQYF	TGTGCCAGCAGCCGGGCGGCAGGGGGCACAGATACGCAGTATTTT
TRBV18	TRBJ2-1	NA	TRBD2	CASSLGTSGGNEQFF	TGTGCCAGCTCCCTGGGGACTAGCGGTGGAAATGAGCAGTTCTTC
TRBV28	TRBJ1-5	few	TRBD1	CASSSGQGRLTQHF	TGTGCCAGCAGTTCCGGACAGGGACGACTGACCCAGCATTTT
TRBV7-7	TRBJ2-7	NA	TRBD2	CASSPGGLAGVEQYF	TGTGCCAGCAGCCCTGGGGGACTAGCGGGAGTTGAGCAGTACTTC
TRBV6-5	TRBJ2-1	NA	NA	CASSYSHYPDNEQFF	TGTGCCAGCAGTTACTCTCACTACCCCGACAATGAGCAGTTCTTC
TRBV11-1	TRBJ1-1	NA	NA	CASSLNGRKRTEAFF	TGTGCCAGCAGCTTAAATGGGAGGAAAAGAACTGAAGCTTTCTTT
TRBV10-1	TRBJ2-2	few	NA	CASSINTGELFF	TGCGCCAGCAGTATCAACACCGGGGAGCTGTTTTTT
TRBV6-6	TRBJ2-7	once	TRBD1	CASRRTGTIYEQYF	TGTGCCAGCAGGCGGACAGGGACAATCTACGAGCAGTACTTC
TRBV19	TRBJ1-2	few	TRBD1	CASRTQGFYGYTF	TGTGCCAGTAGAACACAGGGGTTCTATGGCTACACCTTC
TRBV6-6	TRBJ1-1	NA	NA	CASSSVTEAFF	TGTGCCAGCAGTTCCGTCACTGAAGCTTTCTTT
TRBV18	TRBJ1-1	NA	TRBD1	CASSSGGAGTEAFF	TGTGCCAGCTCATCAGGGGGGGCGGGCACTGAAGCTTTCTTT
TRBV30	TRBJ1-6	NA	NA	CAWVETGRLNSPLHF	TGTGCCTGGGTGGAAACAGGGAGACTCAATTCACCCCTCCACTTT
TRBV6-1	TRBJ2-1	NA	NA	CASSEVRPYNEQFF	TGTGCCAGCAGTGAGGTCAGGCCATACAATGAGCAGTTCTTC
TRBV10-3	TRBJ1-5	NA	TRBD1	CAISEGVRGQNQPQHF	TGTGCCATCAGTGAAGGGGTCAGGGGGCAGAATCAGCCCCAGCATTTT
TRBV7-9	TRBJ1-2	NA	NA	CASSLDPAKPLIYGYTF	TGTGCCAGCAGCTTAGACCCTGCAAAGCCGCTCATCTATGGCTACACCTTC
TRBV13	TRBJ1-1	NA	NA	CASSFSSEAFF	TGTGCCAGCAGCTTCTCGAGCGAAGCTTTCTTT
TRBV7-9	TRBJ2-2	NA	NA	CASSFTGRRGELFF	TGTGCCAGCAGCTTTACGGGACGGCGCGGGGAGCTGTTTTTT
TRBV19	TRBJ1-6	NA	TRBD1	CASSMYGTGRSPLHF	TGTGCCAGTAGTATGTATGGGACAGGGCGCTCACCCCTCCACTTT
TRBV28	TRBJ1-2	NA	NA	CASSFGQYYGYTF	TGTGCCAGCAGTTTCGGGCAGTACTATGGCTACACCTTC
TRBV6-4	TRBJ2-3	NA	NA	CASRPVGTQYF	TGTGCCAGCAGACCGGTGGGTACGCAGTATTTT
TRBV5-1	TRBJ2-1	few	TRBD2	CASSLERPSGGDEQFF	TGCGCCAGCAGCCTGGAAAGGCCTAGCGGGGGCGATGAGCAGTTCTTC
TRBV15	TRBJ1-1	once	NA	CATSRDRVDTEAFF	TGTGCCACCAGCAGAGACAGGGTGGACACTGAAGCTTTCTTT
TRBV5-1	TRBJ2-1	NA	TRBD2	CASSRYGGAKGEQFF	TGCGCCAGCAGCCGGTACGGGGGGGCCAAAGGAGAGCAGTTCTTC
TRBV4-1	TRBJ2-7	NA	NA	CVSSHRQSSYEQYF	TGCGTCAGCAGCCACCGACAGTCCTCCTACGAGCAGTACTTC
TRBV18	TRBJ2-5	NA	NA	CASSPYWKGHETQYF	TGTGCCAGCTCACCATATTGGAAGGGACACGAGACCCAGTACTTC
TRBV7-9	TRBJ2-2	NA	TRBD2	CASSLRGVANTGELFF	TGTGCCAGCAGCTTACGGGGGGTCGCGAACACCGGGGAGCTGTTTTTT
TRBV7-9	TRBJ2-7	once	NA	CASSFGSGAYEQYF	TGTGCCAGCAGCTTCGGATCCGGGGCCTACGAGCAGTACTTC
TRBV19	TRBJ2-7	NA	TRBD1	CASSIGTGVAYEQYF	TGTGCCAGTAGTATTGGGACAGGGGTCGCCTACGAGCAGTACTTC